This TCR beta chain came from a study of brain T cells in children with intractable seizures. The sequenced cases were selected for having the highest brain T cell transcript signatures. CDR1 and CDR2 from the germline V gene are SGHVS and FQNEAQ. V lost 7 bases, J lost 2 bases, and 20 bases lay in between. CDR3 length equals 17 residues. This clone has just one count. Assay used: immunoSEQ multiplex PCR; TCRdb lists only in-frame clones, some missing. The sample lists tens of thousands of clones; around nine tenths were seen once. This sample comprised peripheral blood, obtained at surgery. The TCR originated in a girl aged 2 to 10 with Rasmussen encephalitis and intractable seizures. This rearrangement joins TRBV7-8 to TRBJ2-2; perhaps TRBD1 as D (5 bases). As DNA, the CDR3 is TGTGCCAGCACCACTCAGGGTCGCAGGACCAACACCGGGGAGCTGTTTTTT. Protein product: CASTTQGRRTNTGELFF.